The source of this TCR beta chain is a study of OX40 agonist ivuxolimab in advanced cancers. About the study: Patients were treated with ivuxolimab, an agonistic anti-OX40 (CD134) antibody. Earlier anti-PD-1, anti-PD-L1 or anti-CTLA-4 therapy was permitted; under 50% had received some.

The table came from immunoSEQ multiplex PCR; TCRdb's copy has only in-frame clones and leaves some out. The sample contains 70,000 or so clones, approximately 90% of which appear only once. Concerning this clone: Its antigen is undetermined.

The CDR3 extends over 15 amino acids. Per the germline V gene, CDR1 is SQVTM and CDR2 is ANQGSEA. V shed 6 bases and J 4 bases; nucleotides not matched to a gene: 9. Whole-study findings and limits: The mean number of expanded clones was higher in CD8+ T cells than in CD4+. Dose levels from 0.1 to 3.0 mg/kg saw CD4+ and CD8+ blood T cells expand clonally by week 6.

This clonotype originated in an adult with an advanced solid tumor such as melanoma, head and neck, liver or kidney cancer. The source material was CD4+ or CD8+ T cells sorted from blood, sampled in a trial of the OX40 agonist ivuxolimab. This chain connects TRBV29-1 to TRBJ2-7; 13 bases map to TRBD2. The CDR3 loop reads CSVQPGLAGEYEQYF. DNA of the CDR3: TGCAGCGTCCAACCCGGACTAGCGGGAGAATACGAGCAGTACTTC.